This entry lists 16 T cell receptor beta chains sequenced from one sample in a study of type 1 and type 2 diabetes patients. Amplification started from genomic DNA. Multiplex PCR with 30 forward and 13 reverse primers amplified the TCR beta CDR3. TCRdb re-analysed the multiplex PCR reads in MiXCR, keeping a single row per CDR3 protein. The sample consists of approximately 260,000 distinct CDR3 sequences, roughly 50% of them appearing once. The sample taken for sequencing was peripheral blood mononuclear cells (PBMCs). These receptors were obtained from a man aged 18-30 years with type 2 diabetes.

This chain joins TRBV28 and TRBJ1-1; no clear D. Germline assignment: CDR1 MDHEN and CDR2 SYDVKM. CDR3 length equals 14 residues. Between the trimmed V and J ends, which lost 3 bases and 5 bases, there was a span of 13 bases. As DNA, the CDR3 is TGTGCCAGCAGTTTTTCCAGAGTGATAACTGAAGCTTTCTTT. Translating it yields CASSFSRVITEAFF.

V gene TRBV4-2 combines with J gene TRBJ1-2, with D possibly matching TRBD1 (5 bases). The CDR3 extends over 12 amino acids. The V gene's germline CDR1 is LGHNA and CDR2 YNFKEQ. Trimming removed 3 bases at V and 5 bases at J, with 7 bases between. The CDR3 spells CASSHGGYGYTF. DNA for the CDR3: TGTGCCAGCAGCCACGGGGGGTATGGCTACACCTTC.

This clonotype was counted between two and nine times. V usage is TRBV27 and J usage is TRBJ2-7; 9 nucleotides line up with TRBD1. There are 15 residues in the CDR3. Germline trimming cut 3 bases from V and 5 bases from J; bases unmatched to any gene: 8. CDR1 is MNHEY and CDR2 is SMNVEV in the germline V gene (reference sequence). CDR3 coding DNA: TGTGCCAGCAGTTTCTCGATACAGGGGGCGGACGAGCAGTACTTC. Its translation is CASSFSIQGADEQYF.

The chain uses TRBV2 and TRBJ2-2; no reliable D call. The CDR3 loop spans 14 amino acids. CDR1 is SNHLY, CDR2 FYNNEI, per germline. V was trimmed by 2 bases and J by 5 bases, leaving 9 bases between them. The CDR3: CASSENRDTGELFF. For the CDR3, the DNA is TGTGCCAGCAGTGAAAATCGAGATACCGGGGAGCTGTTTTTT. The full variable domain, in which reference TRBV2 and TRBJ2-2 provide the parts outside the CDR3, is EPEVTQTPSHQVTQMGQEVILRCVPISNHLYFYWYRQILGQKVEFLVSFYNNEISEKSEIFDDQFSVERPDGSNFTLKIRSTKLEDSAMYFCASSENRDTGELFFGEGSRLTVL.

The chain combines TRBV28 with TRBJ1-2; D is ambiguous. This CDR3 has 9 amino acids. V lost 8 bases to trimming and J lost 6 bases, with 4 bases between them. Germline V gives CDR1 MDHEN, CDR2 SYDVKM. CDR3 protein: CASGNGYTF. The DNA of the CDR3 is TGTGCCAGCGGCAATGGCTACACCTTC.

This clonotype was observed a few times. The chain recombines TRBV7-2 with TRBJ1-6; D uncertain. The CDR3 consists of 14 residues. V was pared by 5 bases and J by 0 bases, with 5 bases between. Looked up from germline, CDR1 is SGHTA and CDR2 is FQGNSA. Here the CDR3 reads CASSVSSYNSPLHF. The DNA for the CDR3 is TGTGCCAGCAGCGTTAGCTCCTATAATTCACCCCTCCACTTT.

This sequence joins TRBV19 and TRBJ2-5; D is unresolved. This CDR3 region has 13 residues. Trimming cost V 8 bases and J 6 bases, with 16 bases left between them. Looked up from germline, CDR1 is LNHDA and CDR2 is SQIVND (reference sequence). The CDR3 sequence is CASGSYSTKTQYF. CDR3 DNA: TGTGCCAGTGGCAGTTATTCCACGAAGACCCAGTACTTC.

Details on this clonotype: One end of the junction does not line up with germline, which may come from a read error. The genes are TRBV28 and TRBJ2-5; 11 bases map to TRBD2. CDR3 size: 13 residues. Per germline, CDR1 MDHEN and CDR2 SYDVKM. This chain's CDR3 is CASSPPSLAGGHF. CDR3 bases: TGTGCCAGCAGTCCGCCTTCCTTAGCGGGAGGGCACTTC.

The DNA for the CDR3 is TGTGCCAGCAGGACTAGCGGGACCCATGAGCAGTTCTTC. It translates to CASRTSGTHEQFF. The chain is built from TRBV12-3 or TRBV12-4 and TRBJ2-5; 11 nucleotides align to TRBD2. The J call may be mistaken, given a closer DNA end match to TRBJ2-1. The CDR3 length is 13 residues.

This chain joins TRBV30 and TRBJ2-3, with TRBD2 as a possible D gene (7 bases). Germline V gene data show CDR1 as GTSNPN and CDR2 as SVGIG (reference sequence). The V gene lost 8 bases and the J gene lost 0 bases, with 15 bases spanning the gap. This CDR3 has 14 amino acids. Written as DNA, the CDR3 is TGTGCCGGGTTAAGGGGGGGGAGCACAGATACGCAGTATTTT. Protein sequence: CAGLRGGSTDTQYF.

The chain couples TRBV19 to TRBJ2-3; a weak D match, TRBD2 (5 bases). Trimming left V 3 bases short and J 4 bases short, with 8 bases between. The CDR3 runs 13 residues. From germline, CDR1 is LNHDA and CDR2 SQIVND (reference sequence). Here the CDR3 reads CASSIVGADTQYF. The CDR3 nucleotides read TGTGCCAGTAGTATTGTCGGGGCAGATACGCAGTATTTT.

This clonotype came up a few times. The rearrangement joins TRBV19 to TRBJ2-7, with TRBD1 identical over 7 bases. Germline values: CDR1 LNHDA, CDR2 SQIVND (reference sequence). The CDR3 loop spans 17 amino acids. Trimming cost V 9 bases and J 1 base; bases outside gene matches: 18. In DNA form, the CDR3 reads TGTGCCAGCAGAAGCACCGGGACAGAGAAGTTTTCCTACGAGCAGTACTTC. It codes for CASRSTGTEKFSYEQYF.

This clonotype was observed a handful of times. The chain couples TRBV12-3 or TRBV12-4 to TRBJ1-1, with 7 bases aligning to TRBD1. The ends lost 6 bases at V and 1 base at J; junction bases unmatched: 8. The CDR3 covers 15 residues. The CDR3 loop reads CASRTHQGGNTEAFF. CDR3 nucleotide sequence: TGTGCCAGCAGGACCCATCAGGGGGGGAACACTGAAGCTTTCTTT.

The rearrangement uses TRBV7-6 and TRBJ1-1; D is unclear. This CDR3 has 13 residues. V was shortened by 2 bases and J by 4 bases, with 8 bases between the two germline ends. Germline V gives CDR1 SGHVS, CDR2 FNYEAQ. The CDR3: CASSLTSTTEAFF. CDR3 bases: TGTGCCAGCAGCTTAACCTCTACCACTGAAGCTTTCTTT.

This clonotype was seen a few times. This chain uses TRBV7-8 with TRBJ2-7, with D perhaps matching TRBD1 (6 bases). Between the trimmed V and J ends, which lost 1 base and 3 bases, there was a span of 19 bases. Germline CDR1 and CDR2: SGHVS and FQNEAQ. This CDR3 contains 17 residues. CDR3 coding DNA: TGTGCCAGCAGCTTAGGGTCTGTGGGGGCGACCGACTACGAGCAGTACTTC. Residues: CASSLGSVGATDYEQYF.

The V call is TRBV9, the J call TRBJ2-5; TRBD2 aligns across 11 bases. Trimming at V came to 0 bases and at J to 4 bases, leaving 5 bases not matched to a gene. CDR3 length equals 16 residues. Germline V lookup: CDR1 SGDLS, CDR2 YYNGEE. In DNA form, the CDR3 reads TGTGCCAGCAGCGTAGGAACTAGCGGGAGAGGAGAGACCCAGTACTTC. It specifies CASSVGTSGRGETQYF.